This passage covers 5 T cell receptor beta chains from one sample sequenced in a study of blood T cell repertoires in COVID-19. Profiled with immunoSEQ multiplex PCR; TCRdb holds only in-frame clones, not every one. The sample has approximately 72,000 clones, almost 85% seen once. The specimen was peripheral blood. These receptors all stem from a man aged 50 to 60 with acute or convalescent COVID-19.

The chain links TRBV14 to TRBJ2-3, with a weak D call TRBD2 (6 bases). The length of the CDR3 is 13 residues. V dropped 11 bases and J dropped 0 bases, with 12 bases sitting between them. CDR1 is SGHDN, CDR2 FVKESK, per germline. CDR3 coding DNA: TGTGCCTCGGGACTTTCTAGCACAGATACGCAGTATTTT. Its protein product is CASGLSSTDTQYF.

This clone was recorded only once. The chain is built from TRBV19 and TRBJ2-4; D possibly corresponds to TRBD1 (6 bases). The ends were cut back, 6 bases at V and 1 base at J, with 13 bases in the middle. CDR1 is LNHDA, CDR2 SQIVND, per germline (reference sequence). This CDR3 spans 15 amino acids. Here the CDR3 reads CASSLAGVAKNIQYF. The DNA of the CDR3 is TGTGCCAGTAGCCTGGCAGGGGTGGCCAAAAACATTCAGTACTTC.

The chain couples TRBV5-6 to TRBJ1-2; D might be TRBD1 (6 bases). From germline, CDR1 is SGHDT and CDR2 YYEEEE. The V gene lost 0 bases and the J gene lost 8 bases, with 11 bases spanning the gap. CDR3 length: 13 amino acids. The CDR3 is CASSLVGGLGYTF. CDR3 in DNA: TGTGCCAGCAGCTTGGTTGGGGGCTTGGGCTACACCTTC. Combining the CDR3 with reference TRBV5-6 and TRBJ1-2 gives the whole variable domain DAGVTQSPTHLIKTRGQQVTLRCSPKSGHDTVSWYQQALGQGPQFIFQYYEEEERQRGNFPDRFSGHQFPNYSSELNVNALLLGDSALYLCASSLVGGLGYTFGSGTRLTVV.

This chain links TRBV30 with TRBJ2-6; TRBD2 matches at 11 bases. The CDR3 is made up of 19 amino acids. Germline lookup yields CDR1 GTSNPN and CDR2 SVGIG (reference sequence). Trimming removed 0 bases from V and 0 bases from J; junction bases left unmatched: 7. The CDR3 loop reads CAWSVPTSGIDSGANVLTF. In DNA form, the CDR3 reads TGTGCCTGGAGTGTCCCGACTAGCGGGATCGACTCTGGGGCCAACGTCCTGACTTTC.

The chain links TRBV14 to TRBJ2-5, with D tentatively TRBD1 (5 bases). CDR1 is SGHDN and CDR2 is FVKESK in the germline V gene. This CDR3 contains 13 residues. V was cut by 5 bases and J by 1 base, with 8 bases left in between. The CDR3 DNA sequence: TGTGCCAGCAGCTGGACAAGCCAAGAGACCCAGTACTTC. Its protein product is CASSWTSQETQYF.